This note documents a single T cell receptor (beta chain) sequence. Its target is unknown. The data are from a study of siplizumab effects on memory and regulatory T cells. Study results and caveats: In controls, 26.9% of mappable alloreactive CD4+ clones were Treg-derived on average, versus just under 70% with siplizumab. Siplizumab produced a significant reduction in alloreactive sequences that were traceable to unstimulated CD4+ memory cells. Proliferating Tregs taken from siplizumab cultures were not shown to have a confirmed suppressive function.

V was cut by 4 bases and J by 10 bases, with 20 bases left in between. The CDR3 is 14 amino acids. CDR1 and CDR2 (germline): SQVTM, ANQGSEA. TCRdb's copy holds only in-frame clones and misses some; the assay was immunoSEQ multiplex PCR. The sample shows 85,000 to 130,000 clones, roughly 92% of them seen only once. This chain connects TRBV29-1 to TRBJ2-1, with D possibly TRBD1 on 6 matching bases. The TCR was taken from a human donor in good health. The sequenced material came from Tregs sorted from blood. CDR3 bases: TGCAGCGTTGCATCAGGGGTTACTACAAAAGAGCAGTTCTTC. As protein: CSVASGVTTKEQFF.